These T cell receptor beta chains were read from a single sample in a study of T cells in Graves' hyperthyroidism and ophthalmopathy. TCRdb passed the multiplex PCR reads through MiXCR, listing each CDR3 protein once. The repertoire holds 640,000 or so distinct CDR3 sequences, with roughly 15% as singletons. The sample consisted of blood. These receptors were taken from a middle-aged woman with Graves' ophthalmopathy. The CDR3 runs from the conserved cysteine through the conserved F or W. A D gene is named only where the DNA matches it firmly. Expanded clones are given a class, and other clones once, few, many or no size at all.

clone_size d_call j_call v_call cdr3_nt cdr3_aa
few - TRBJ1-2 TRBV12-3/TRBV12-4 TGTGCCAGCAGTACCGGGGCCGGGGGCTACACCTTC CASSTGAGGYTF
many - TRBJ1-5 TRBV12-3/TRBV12-4 TGTGCCAGCAGCATTGGGGCCAATCAGCCCCAGCATTTT CASSIGANQPQHF
many TRBD2 TRBJ2-7 TRBV20-1 TGCAGTGCTAAGAGAGCGGGAGGGCCGCAAGAGCAGTACTTC CSAKRAGGPQEQYF
many - TRBJ2-5 TRBV7-2 TGTGCCAGCAGCTTAGCGTGGAGAGAGACCCAGTACTTC CASSLAWRETQYF
many - TRBJ1-2 TRBV19 TGTGCCACCAGGGAGGGGAATGGCTACACCTTC CATREGNGYTF
- TRBD2 TRBJ2-7 TRBV27 TGTGCCAGCAGTCCCCTGGGACTAGCGGGCGCCTACGAGCAGTACTTC CASSPLGLAGAYEQYF
few - TRBJ1-2 TRBV5-6 TGTGCCAGCAGCTTGGGGTGGGGGCGAATAGACGGCTACACCTTC CASSLGWGRIDGYTF
many TRBD1 TRBJ1-1 TRBV5-1 TGCGCCAGCAGGGAGGGGGCCCAAATCACTGAAGCTTTCTTT CASREGAQITEAFF
- - TRBJ2-6 TRBV20-1 TGCAGTGCCCCGACAGGTAGCTCTGGGGCCAACGTCCTGACTTTC CSAPTGSSGANVLTF
many TRBD2 TRBJ2-5 TRBV19 TGTGCCAGTAGGCTAGCGGGAGCGGAAGAGACCCAGTACTTC CASRLAGAEETQYF